The rows below give T cell receptor beta chains drawn from one sample of a study of T-cell memory formation after mild COVID-19. TCRdb passed the 5' RACE reads through MiXCR, listing each CDR3 protein once. This repertoire shows 180,000 or so distinct CDR3 sequences, about 9.9% found once; its top ten account for 3.5% to 4%. Sequenced: PBMCs or a T cell subset sorted from them (not recorded which). These receptors all stem from a man between 18 and 29 years old who had mild COVID-19 (a few samples of this study predate the infection). Cell type and time point are not known. Both conserved end residues are part of each CDR3. Fields, in order: D gene, J gene, clone size, V gene, CDR3 protein, CDR3 DNA. The D gene is left open where the match is weak. Only some rows state a clone size, as once, few, many or a class for expanded clones.

>NA|TRBJ2-1|few|TRBV9
CASSVNYGGGPEQFF
TGTGCCAGCAGCGTAAACTACGGTGGGGGGCCTGAGCAGTTCTTC
>NA|TRBJ2-6|NA|TRBV7-2
CASPRGNNSGANVLTF
TGTGCCAGTCCGCGCGGCAACAACTCTGGGGCCAACGTCCTGACTTTC
>NA|TRBJ1-1|NA|TRBV3-1
CASSPDRTGNTEAFF
TGTGCCAGCAGCCCGGATCGCACGGGAAACACTGAAGCTTTCTTT
>TRBD1|TRBJ2-2|few|TRBV14
CASSRGTGRTGELFF
TGTGCCAGCAGCCGGGGGACAGGACGGACCGGGGAGCTGTTTTTT
>NA|TRBJ2-4|NA|TRBV11-2
CASSSLAYIQYF
TGTGCCAGCAGCTCCCTAGCATACATTCAGTACTTC
>TRBD1|TRBJ1-1|NA|TRBV4-1
CASSQGDRRGEAFF
TGCGCCAGCAGCCAAGGGGACAGGAGGGGGGAGGCTTTCTTT
>TRBD1|TRBJ1-1|few|TRBV30
CAWKRDSYTEAFF
TGTGCCTGGAAGAGGGACAGCTACACTGAAGCTTTCTTT
>NA|TRBJ1-1|few|TRBV9
CASSVIFNTEAFF
TGTGCCAGCAGCGTAATTTTCAACACTGAAGCTTTCTTT
>TRBD1|TRBJ1-2|NA|TRBV11-2
CASSLTPGGGGYTF
TGTGCCAGCAGCTTAACCCCAGGGGGCGGGGGCTACACCTTC
>NA|TRBJ2-7|few|TRBV12-3/TRBV12-4
CASSADWTYEQYF
TGTGCCAGCAGTGCGGACTGGACCTACGAGCAGTACTTC
>NA|TRBJ1-2|NA|TRBV4-1
CASSQAYGYTF
TGCGCCAGCAGCCAGGCCTATGGCTACACCTTC
>TRBD2|TRBJ2-7|many|TRBV7-9
CASSRSGGGYEQYF
TGTGCCAGCAGCCGTAGCGGGGGTGGATACGAGCAGTACTTC
>NA|TRBJ2-1|few|TRBV28
CASSSWGINEQFF
TGTGCCAGCAGTTCCTGGGGAATCAATGAGCAGTTCTTC
>NA|TRBJ2-3|NA|TRBV11-2
CASTLYPTDTQYF
TGTGCCAGCACCCTTTACCCCACAGATACGCAGTATTTT
>NA|TRBJ1-2|NA|TRBV2
CASSEALRAGYTF
TGTGCCAGCAGTGAAGCGCTTAGGGCTGGCTACACCTTC
>NA|TRBJ2-2|NA|TRBV7-2
CASRQDRQNTGELFF
TGTGCCAGCAGACAAGATCGCCAGAACACCGGGGAGCTGTTTTTT
>NA|TRBJ1-2|NA|TRBV20-1
CSARPPQSHGYTF
TGCAGTGCCAGGCCACCTCAATCCCATGGCTACACCTTC
>TRBD2|TRBJ2-5|NA|TRBV20-1
CSASGAGVQETQYF
TGCAGTGCTAGTGGGGCGGGAGTCCAAGAGACCCAGTACTTC
>NA|TRBJ2-5|few|TRBV7-2
CASSFSGTQETQYF
TGTGCCAGCAGCTTTAGTGGCACACAAGAGACCCAGTACTTC
>TRBD1|TRBJ2-1|few|TRBV6-6
CASSYSSTGGIYNEQFF
TGTGCCAGCAGTTACTCTTCTACAGGGGGCATCTACAATGAGCAGTTCTTC
>TRBD2|TRBJ2-1|many|TRBV24-1
CATASGGYNEQFF
TGTGCCACGGCTAGCGGAGGCTACAATGAGCAGTTCTTC
>TRBD1|TRBJ1-2|NA|TRBV4-3
CASSQEPSGGPYGYTF
TGCGCCAGCAGCCAAGAACCCTCAGGGGGCCCCTATGGCTACACCTTC
>NA|TRBJ2-1|many|TRBV12-5
CASGLESSYNEQFF
TGTGCTAGTGGTCTAGAGAGCTCCTACAATGAGCAGTTCTTC
>NA|TRBJ2-5|many|TRBV4-1
CASSQAGTFKETQYF
TGCGCCAGCAGCCAAGCAGGGACTTTTAAAGAGACCCAGTACTTC
>NA|TRBJ1-2|many|TRBV5-1
CASSLGRGGGYTF
TGCGCCAGCAGCTTGGGTCGAGGGGGAGGCTACACCTTC
>TRBD1|TRBJ1-6|few|TRBV6-5
CASSYRQGGNSPLHF
TGTGCCAGCAGTTACCGTCAGGGGGGAAATTCACCCCTCCACTTT
>TRBD2|TRBJ2-1|few|TRBV20-1
CSALAGGSYNEQFF
TGCAGTGCTCTAGCGGGGGGGTCCTACAATGAGCAGTTCTTC